Sequencing of this T cell receptor (beta chain) was carried out in a study of blood T cells in healthy people across ages. It was with a sample-barcoded 5' primer and a J-beta primer mix that a second PCR of roughly 6 to 12 cycles was run. From the 5' RACE reads, TCRdb called clonotypes with MiXCR, one entry per CDR3 protein. The data show approximately 790,000 distinct CDR3 sequences, with approximately 67% seen just once and around a quarter held by the top ten. General study results and limits: Diversity estimated from one million T cells was considered an underestimate.

Each sample provided at least 5.5 micrograms of extracted total RNA. Worth noting for this clonotype: Its specificity is not known.

V gave up 4 bases and J gave up 0 bases, with 14 bases separating them. The CDR3 spans 16 residues. CDR1 and CDR2 (germline): SGDLS, YYNGEE. The sample comprised blood. The chain is built from TRBV9 and TRBJ2-4, with D perhaps TRBD2 (5 bases). This sequence was found in a man younger than 40 in good health. The CDR3: CASSPGKGVAKNIQYF. For the CDR3, the DNA is TGTGCCAGCAGCCCCGGGAAGGGAGTAGCCAAAAACATTCAGTACTTC.